The 10 T cell receptor beta chains given below trace back to one sample, sequenced in a study of blood T cell repertoires in COVID-19. The assay was immunoSEQ multiplex PCR, and TCRdb's table has in-frame clones only and misses some. The sample contains approximately 390,000 clones, roughly 88% of which appear only once. Sequencing input: PBMCs or T cells enriched from blood (not recorded which). All receptors come from a woman in her thirties or forties with acute COVID-19.

This rearrangement joins TRBV5-5 to TRBJ2-2; D ambiguous. Germline CDR1 reads SGHKS; CDR2 reads YYEKEE (reference sequence). V was pared by 4 bases and J by 6 bases, with 10 bases between. The CDR3 totals 13 residues. The CDR3 nucleotides read TGTGCCAGCAGCGTTAGTCGGGCCGGGGAGCTGTTTTTT. Residues: CASSVSRAGELFF.

CDR3 nucleotide sequence: TGTGCCAGCAGCCGGGTCACCGGGACAGGGGGCTACGAGCAGTACTTC. Its protein is CASSRVTGTGGYEQYF. This sequence joins TRBV5-4 and TRBJ2-7, with TRBD1 identical over 11 bases. This CDR3 is 16 amino acids long. V gave up 4 bases and J gave up 3 bases; unmatched junction bases: 9. In germline, CDR1 is SGHNT, CDR2 YYREEE (reference sequence).

The chain has TRBV14 and TRBJ1-2; tentatively, D is TRBD1 (6 bases). Germline values: CDR1 SGHDN, CDR2 FVKESK. V was clipped by 1 base and J by 6 bases, with 15 bases between them. The CDR3 totals 15 residues. The CDR3 here is CASSQARRGEDGYTF. The CDR3 nucleotides are TGTGCCAGCAGCCAAGCCCGCAGGGGTGAGGATGGCTACACCTTC.

The CDR3 bases are TGTGCCAGCAGCCACCGACAGGGGGACTACGAGCAGTACTTC. Translation gives CASSHRQGDYEQYF. The rearrangement links TRBV5-4 to TRBJ2-7; 9 positions agree with TRBD1. The CDR3 runs to 14 residues. The J segment lost 3 bases and the V segment lost 4 bases, leaving 5 bases of the junction unmatched. The germline V gene encodes CDR1 SGHNT and CDR2 YYREEE (reference sequence).

V usage is TRBV27 and J usage is TRBJ1-2, with 7 bases aligning to TRBD1. Looked up from germline, CDR1 is MNHEY and CDR2 is SMNVEV (reference sequence). The CDR3 extends over 12 amino acids. With V trimmed by 8 bases and J by 11 bases, 11 bases remained unmatched. In nucleotides, the CDR3 is TGTGCCAGCGGGAGACAGGGAAACTGGTACACCTTC. Encoded protein: CASGRQGNWYTF.

The chain is built from TRBV29-1 and TRBJ1-3; TRBD1 agrees at 7 bases. The CDR3 sequence is 14 residues long. V trimming: 6 bases; J trimming: 0 bases; junction bases outside the gene matches: 5. CDR1 is SQVTM and CDR2 is ANQGSEA in the germline V gene. CDR3 bases: TGCAGCGTCTCACAGGGGAGCTCTGGAAACACCATATATTTT. Translation: CSVSQGSSGNTIYF.

This clone was found a few times. The sample contains more than one DNA sequence encoding this CDR3. This rearrangement joins TRBV12-3 or TRBV12-4 to TRBJ1-1; 10 nucleotides agree with TRBD1. J gave up 4 bases and V 6 bases, and 2 bases lay outside the gene matches. This CDR3 has 13 residues. CDR3 DNA sequence: TGTGCCAGCAGCTGGGACAGGGGCACTGAAGCTTTCTTT. Its translation is CASSWDRGTEAFF.

The chain recombines TRBV6-5 with TRBJ2-7; perhaps TRBD2 as D (5 bases). The CDR3 has 12 residues. The V and J ends lost 6 bases and 2 bases respectively, with 8 bases between them. Germline assignment: CDR1 MNHEY and CDR2 SVGAGI. The CDR3 DNA is TGTGCCAGCAGCGACGGGGCCTACGAGCAGTACTTC. Residues: CASSDGAYEQYF.

The chain recombines TRBV2 with TRBJ1-2; TRBD1 matches at 10 bases. This CDR3 contains 14 residues. Looked up from germline, CDR1 is SNHLY and CDR2 is FYNNEI. J was trimmed by 8 bases and V by 5 bases; bases with no gene match: 8. As DNA, the CDR3 is TGTGCCAGCAGTTATATTCCGGACAGGGGGGGCTACACCTTC. It translates to CASSYIPDRGGYTF.

This chain joins TRBV3-1 (or the pseudogene TRBV3-2) and TRBJ1-2, with D possibly matching TRBD1 (5 bases). Trimming took off 1 base at V and 4 bases at J, with 10 bases between the two ends. CDR3 size: 14 residues. The germline V gene has CDR1 LGHDT and CDR2 YNNKEL (reference sequence). CDR3 in amino acids: CASSQGARVYGYTF. CDR3 sequence (DNA): TGTGCCAGCAGCCAAGGAGCCAGGGTCTATGGCTACACCTTC.